This is a list of T cell receptor beta chains from one sample in a study of T cells in Graves' hyperthyroidism and ophthalmopathy. TCRdb re-analysed the multiplex PCR reads in MiXCR, keeping a single row per CDR3 protein. The repertoire consists of fewer than 600,000 distinct CDR3 sequences, with about 15% occurring once and the leading ten covering roughly 13%. Material: blood. These receptors originate from a woman aged 40-49 years with Graves' hyperthyroidism. CDR3s include the opening cysteine and the closing phenylalanine or tryptophan. The D gene is left open where the match is weak. The listing skips clone size in some rows; elsewhere it reads once, few, many or a size class.

TGCGCCAGCAGCCCGTTCTGGTCGCGGTTCGTAGACAATGAGCAGTACTTC	CASSPFWSRFVDNEQYF	.	TRBV2	TRBJ2-7	17	.
TGTGCCAGCAGTTTAGACAGCTTAGCTCCCTACGAGCAGTACTTC	CASSLDSLAPYEQYF	.	TRBV28	TRBJ2-7	15	many
TGTGCCAGCAGTTACCCCGGGACAGGGTCCTACGAGCAGTACTTC	CASSYPGTGSYEQYF	TRBD1	TRBV6-2/TRBV6-3	TRBJ2-7	15	few
TGTGCCACCAGCAGAGAGGACACTGGATATGGCTACACCTTC	CATSREDTGYGYTF	.	TRBV15	TRBJ1-2	14	.
TGTGCCAGCAGCTTAGCCGGGACTAGGGAATACAATGAGCAGTTCTTC	CASSLAGTREYNEQFF	TRBD2	TRBV7-2	TRBJ2-1	16	.
TGTGCCAGCAGTCCAGAGGGCCGAATGGTTAATTCACCCCTCCACTTT	CASSPEGRMVNSPLHF	.	TRBV12-3/TRBV12-4	TRBJ1-6	16	many
TGTGCCAGCAGTGAAGGACAGGGGGCGAACTCACCCCTCCACTTT	CASSEGQGANSPLHF	TRBD1	TRBV6-1	TRBJ1-6	15	few
TGTGCCAGCAGCCACCCCGCAGGAGATGGCTACACCTTC	CASSHPAGDGYTF	.	TRBV3-1	TRBJ1-2	13	many
TGTGCCATCCGGAGAGCTAGGTCCGACGAGCAGTACTTC	CAIRRARSDEQYF	.	TRBV10-3	TRBJ2-7	13	few
TGCGCCAGCAGCGACGGGACAGGGAGGGACAACACCATATATTTT	CASSDGTGRDNTIYF	TRBD1	TRBV5-1	TRBJ1-3	15	many
TGTGCCAGCAGCCCTCTTACTCCATACGAGCAGTACTTC	CASSPLTPYEQYF	.	TRBV13	TRBJ2-7	13	many
TGTGCCAGCAGTTTCGGCAGTGAAGCTTTCTTT	CASSFGSEAFF	.	TRBV12-3/TRBV12-4	TRBJ1-1	11	many
TGTGCCAGCAGTCCGCTTGGGACAGCGCTTTCGCCCCAGCATTTT	CASSPLGTALSPQHF	TRBD1	TRBV27	TRBJ1-5	15	.
TGTGCCAGCAGCGGGGGTGAGGGGAAAGCTTTCTTT	CASSGGEGKAFF	.	TRBV5-6	TRBJ1-1	12	few
TGCAGTGCAAAGAGAAGGGAGGCGGAAGCCCCTCGAGAGACGCAGTATTTT	CSAKRREAEAPRETQYF	.	TRBV20-1	TRBJ2-3	17	.
TGTGCCAGCAGTGTCCCGACAGGGAAATACACTGAAGCTTTCTTT	CASSVPTGKYTEAFF	TRBD1	TRBV6-2/TRBV6-3	TRBJ1-1	15	few
TGTGCCAGCAGCGATGGGGCCCTGGGCAATGAGCAGTTCTTC	CASSDGALGNEQFF	.	TRBV7-9	TRBJ2-1	14	many
TGTGCCAGCAGCTTCGGACAGTACGAGCAGTACTTC	CASSFGQYEQYF	.	TRBV7-2	TRBJ2-7	12	many
TGTGCCAGCAGTGAAGCGCGGGGGGCGGTTTACGAGCAGTACTTC	CASSEARGAVYEQYF	TRBD2	TRBV6-1	TRBJ2-7	15	many
TGTGCCAGCAGCCCGGGACAGGGGGCCACAGATACGCAGTATTTT	CASSPGQGATDTQYF	TRBD1	TRBV28	TRBJ2-3	15	many
TGTGCCTGGAGTCCCACTCGTGAGAATGGCTACACCTTC	CAWSPTRENGYTF	.	TRBV30	TRBJ1-2	13	many
TGTGCCTGGAGAGCACGGACTAGCGGGGTGAGCACAGATACGCAGTATTTT	CAWRARTSGVSTDTQYF	TRBD2	TRBV30	TRBJ2-3	17	many
TGTGCCTGGAGCCGGGGAGGGAAAATTTACGAGCAGTACTTC	CAWSRGGKIYEQYF	TRBD2	TRBV30	TRBJ2-7	14	few
TGCGCCAGCAGCTGGACAGGGGAGATGAACACTGAAGCTTTCTTT	CASSWTGEMNTEAFF	TRBD1	TRBV5-1	TRBJ1-1	15	.
TGTGCCAGCAGTCAGGGTCTGGAGCAGTACTTC	CASSQGLEQYF	.	TRBV28	TRBJ2-7	11	many
TGTGCCAGCAGTGACGGAATACCGAACACCGGGGAGCTGTTTTTT	CASSDGIPNTGELFF	.	TRBV28	TRBJ2-2	15	many
TGCAGTGCTGCCCGGGGACAAGAGACCCAGTACTTC	CSAARGQETQYF	.	TRBV20-1	TRBJ2-5	12	many
TGTGCCAGCAGTTCCTTGGGACTATCCAATGAGCAGTTCTTC	CASSSLGLSNEQFF	TRBD2	TRBV2	TRBJ2-1	14	many
TGTGCCAGCAGCTTGGCCTCTAGCGGATACACCGGGGAGCTGTTTTTT	CASSLASSGYTGELFF	TRBD2	TRBV5-6	TRBJ2-2	16	many
TGTGCCAGCAGCTTAACAATCTCTAACACAGATACGCAGTATTTT	CASSLTISNTDTQYF	.	TRBV11-2	TRBJ2-3	15	many
TGTGCCAGCAGCTACCTACTAGCGGGAGCATCCTACAATGAGCAGTTCTTC	CASSYLLAGASYNEQFF	TRBD2	TRBV7-2	TRBJ2-1	17	many
TGTGCCAGCAGCGAACTAGCGGAGCATAATGAGCAGTTCTTC	CASSELAEHNEQFF	TRBD2	TRBV9	TRBJ2-1	14	many
TGTGCCAGCAGTACCGGGACTAGCGGGAGGGCGTTCACAGATACGCAGTATTTT	CASSTGTSGRAFTDTQYF	TRBD2	TRBV28	TRBJ2-3	18	many
TGTGCCAGCAGCTTGACTAGCGGGAGTATGAATGAGCAGTTCTTC	CASSLTSGSMNEQFF	TRBD2	TRBV7-6	TRBJ2-1	15	few
TGTGCCAGTACCATAGCGGGAGGGCCCGGCAATGAGCAGTTCTTC	CASTIAGGPGNEQFF	TRBD2	TRBV19	TRBJ2-1	15	.
TGTGCCAGCAGCCCGGAACCCGGCAGGGTGGAGACCCAGTACTTC	CASSPEPGRVETQYF	.	TRBV7-3	TRBJ2-5	15	many
TGCGCCAGCAGCCCTAGCGGGACTCCTAGCTCCTACGAGCAGTACTTC	CASSPSGTPSSYEQYF	TRBD2	TRBV5-1	TRBJ2-7	16	many
TGTGCCAGCTCAGGACTCAACAACTATGGCTACACCTTC	CASSGLNNYGYTF	.	TRBV18	TRBJ1-2	13	many
TGTGCCAGCAGCGTAGGAGAGAACACTGAAGCTTTCTTT	CASSVGENTEAFF	.	TRBV9	TRBJ1-1	13	many
TGCGCCAGCAGCTTGATGGCGGGAGGAACCGGGGAGCTGTTTTTT	CASSLMAGGTGELFF	TRBD2	TRBV5-1	TRBJ2-2	15	many
TGTGCCAGCAGTTTATCGGGTCGTCGCTCTGGAAACACCATATATTTT	CASSLSGRRSGNTIYF	.	TRBV28	TRBJ1-3	16	few
TGTGCCAGCTCACCAATGAAAACCGGGGAGCTGTTTTTT	CASSPMKTGELFF	.	TRBV18	TRBJ2-2	13	many